This T cell receptor (beta chain) is drawn from a study of blood T cell repertoires in COVID-19 (dated by TCRdb to about 2020). In terms of the full investigation: Samples from collaborators originated in the United States, Italy and Spain and spanned both the acute and convalescent phases of COVID-19. The prospective study material was composed of cDNA or gDNA derived from T cells, B-cell-depleted T cells, or PBMCs. The dataset comprised deeply sampled blood TCRbeta repertoires from subjects exposed to, actively infected with, or recovered from COVID-19. A freely available public database, intended as a resource for researchers studying the immune response to SARS-CoV-2, is where the repertoires were released. The samples were drawn from two sources: the first 160 participants of the ongoing ImmuneRACE study, and 1,200 or so subjects contributed by 6 global collaborators. Sample metadata almost always included a de-identified subject ID, COVID-19 status, age in years and sex. Where available, HLA class I and class II types were taken from metadata supplied by the sample provider and were not determined by assay-based typing. General findings and caveats noted by the study authors: The amount of clinical and demographic metadata varied by source and participant and was provided uncurated.

One collaborating source in Seattle enrolled patients during active infection and followed them longitudinally through the course of disease. Collaborating institutions collected whole blood in K2EDTA tubes following their own protocols. For TCRbeta analysis, collaborators shipped samples as frozen whole blood, isolated PBMCs, or DNA extracted from either of those sample types. On this clone: What this receptor recognizes is not known. Nothing much larger sits one base from this clone, and base qualities are not available.

As encoded in the germline V gene, CDR1 is MNHEY while CDR2 is SVGEGT. V is pared back by 1 base and J by 8 bases, with 7 bases lying between the germline termini. Including the terminal cysteine and phenylalanine, the CDR3 comprises 12 residues. This entry keeps only the CDR3 DNA: 36 bases, framed from base 1. The immunoSEQ Assay, a bias-controlled multiplex PCR, was used to amplify TCRbeta CDR3 regions from genomic DNA. The paper's processing steps were these. The number of nucleated cells in each sample was estimated by amplification of reference gene primers within the assay. To quantify the absolute abundance of each unique TCRbeta CDR3 rearrangement, sequence reads were collapsed and filtered. For each sample, productive Simpson clonality was calculated by taking the square root of Simpson's diversity index across productive rearrangements. In its TCRdb copy, this immuneACCESS table keeps in-frame sequences only and misses some clones. Where compared with another copy, unresolved V genes explain less than half of these, and the others have no known cause. That table gives V, J and clone size, and the DNA gave D and trimming. The sample table contains about 370,000 clones; only one count was recorded for roughly 90% of them. Around 3% of the sample belongs to the ten largest clones.

The sequence links TRBV6-2 or TRBV6-3 to TRBJ2-3, and perhaps TRBD2 as D gene, on 5 matching bases. The specimen was peripheral blood. The sequence was collected from a woman aged 25 to 39 with COVID-19, enrolled during active disease. The base sequence is TGTGCCAGCAGTTACTTCCTAGCTACGCAGTATTTT. It codes for CASSYFLATQYF.